This passage covers 2 T cell receptor beta chains from one sample sequenced in a study of T cells in Graves' hyperthyroidism and ophthalmopathy. The investigators amplified TCR beta CDR3 regions from RNA transcripts. The primer set for the first-round RT-PCR of the TCR CDR3 was HTBI. One entry per CDR3 protein results from TCRdb running MiXCR on the multiplex PCR reads. Among a few hundred thousand distinct CDR3 sequences listed, more than 45% were seen once. Sequencing was done on a sample of peripheral blood or thyroid tissue (not recorded which). Source of these receptors: a woman between 18 and 29 years old with Graves' hyperthyroidism.

This clonotype occurred many times. V and J are TRBV5-1 and TRBJ2-7; possible D gene TRBD1, 6 bases. The CDR3 has 15 residues. CDR1 is SGHRS, CDR2 YFSETQ, per germline. Trimming left V 0 bases short and J 4 bases short, with 14 bases between. The CDR3 DNA reads TGCGCCAGCAGCTTGGCCCCAGGGGTGGATTACGAGCAGTACTTC. Amino acids: CASSLAPGVDYEQYF. Full variable domain (missing parts from reference TRBV5-1 and TRBJ2-7): KAGVTQTPRYLIKTRGQQVTLSCSPISGHRSVSWYQQTPGQGLQFLFEYFSETQRNKGNFPGRFSGRQFSNSRSEMNVSTLELGDSALYLCASSLAPGVDYEQYFGPGTRLTVT.

This clonotype occurred many times. The genes are TRBV7-8 and TRBJ1-2, with a weak D call TRBD1 (6 bases). This CDR3 is built from 13 residues. Germline V gene sequence: CDR1 SGHVS, CDR2 FQNEAQ. Trimming left V 1 base short and J 7 bases short, with 10 bases between. CDR3 loop: CASSLGAGVGYTF. The CDR3 nucleotides are TGTGCCAGCAGCTTAGGTGCAGGGGTTGGCTACACCTTC.